The present entry profiles one TCR beta chain with its context. What it binds is unknown. Germline-derived CDR1 and CDR2 are DFQATT and SNEGSKA (reference sequence). With 5 bases removed from V and 4 bases from J, the gap between germline ends came to 15 bases. CDR3 length: 14 amino acids. This entry comes from a study of blood T cells in healthy people across ages. PCR was performed a second time for 7 to 11 cycles using a sample-barcoded 5' primer and a J-beta primer mix. Template switching added a 12-random-nucleotide identifier to every cDNA molecule. TCRdb reprocessed the 5' RACE reads via MiXCR and lists one record per CDR3 protein. Among more than 1,000,000 distinct CDR3 sequences listed, roughly 24% were seen once. Broader study findings: Across samples, TCR beta diversity tracked strongly with naive T cell percentage. Possibly confounding the expanded clonotype changes was the fact that donor CMV status was unknown.

These data are also associated with another study on T cells of mothers and their children. As reported in that work: Donors comprised three healthy Caucasian mothers plus their six children.

The sequence was collected from a girl aged 2-10 years in good health. Sequenced sample: blood. The rearrangement links TRBV20-1 to TRBJ2-1, with D possibly matching TRBD2 (5 bases). The CDR3 sequence is CSASGGGRYNEQFF. In DNA, the CDR3 is TGCAGTGCTTCCGGTGGAGGAAGATACAATGAGCAGTTCTTC.